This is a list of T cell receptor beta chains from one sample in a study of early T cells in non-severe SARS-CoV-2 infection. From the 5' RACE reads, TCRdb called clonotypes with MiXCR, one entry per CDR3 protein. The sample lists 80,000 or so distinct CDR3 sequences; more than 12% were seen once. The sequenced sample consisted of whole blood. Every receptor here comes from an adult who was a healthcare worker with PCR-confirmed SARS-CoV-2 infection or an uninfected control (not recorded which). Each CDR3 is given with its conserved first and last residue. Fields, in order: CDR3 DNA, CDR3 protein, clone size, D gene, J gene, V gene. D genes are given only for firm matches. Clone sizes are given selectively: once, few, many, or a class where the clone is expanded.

TGTGCCAGCTTGAGGGACAGGGGGCGCTCTGGGGCCAACGTCCTGACTTTC,CASLRDRGRSGANVLTF,many,TRBD1,TRBJ2-6,TRBV11-2
TGCAGTGCTAGAGTCCCGACAGGGGGCTTCTTGGTGACCCAGTACTTC,CSARVPTGGFLVTQYF,many,TRBD1,TRBJ2-5,TRBV20-1
TGTGCCAGCAGCCAAAGGGGCTACACTGAAGCTTTCTTT,CASSQRGYTEAFF,.,.,TRBJ1-1,TRBV14
TGTGCCAGCAGCTTTGGGACTACTAACACTGAAGCTTTCTTT,CASSFGTTNTEAFF,many,.,TRBJ1-1,TRBV11-3
TGTGCCAGCATGAGACCGGGGAGAGGGTTTTACGAGCAGTACTTC,CASMRPGRGFYEQYF,few,.,TRBJ2-7,TRBV21-1
TGCGCCAGCAGTGAGCCCCTGAGGAAAGAGACCCAGTACTTC,CASSEPLRKETQYF,few,.,TRBJ2-5,TRBV10-2
TGCGCCAGCAGCCAATGGTCCGGGGCACAAGAGACCCAGTACTTC,CASSQWSGAQETQYF,few,.,TRBJ2-5,TRBV4-1
TGTGCCAGCAGTCCTCGTTATGGAGGCACAGATACGCAGTATTTT,CASSPRYGGTDTQYF,.,.,TRBJ2-3,TRBV6-6
TGTGCCAGCAGTCCAGGGGGGCAGCAGCCCCAGCATTTT,CASSPGGQQPQHF,.,TRBD1,TRBJ1-5,TRBV27
TGCAGTGCTACCCGGGGACTAGCGGGCACCGGGGAGCTGTTTTTT,CSATRGLAGTGELFF,few,TRBD2,TRBJ2-2,TRBV20-1
TGCAGTGCTAGAGATCTCCTAGCGGGAGGGTACAATGAGCAGTTCTTC,CSARDLLAGGYNEQFF,few,TRBD2,TRBJ2-1,TRBV20-1
TGTGCCAGCAGCTTGATGGAAGGGGGCACTCGGACAGATACGCAGTATTTT,CASSLMEGGTRTDTQYF,.,TRBD1,TRBJ2-3,TRBV5-4
TGTGCCACGCCCCGGGCCGGGGGCTACACCTTC,CATPRAGGYTF,few,.,TRBJ1-2,TRBV5-4
TGCGCCAGCAGCTTGGTGTCAGGACAAGAGACCCAGTACTTC,CASSLVSGQETQYF,few,.,TRBJ2-5,TRBV5-1
TGCGCCAGCAGTGAGTCCGGCAGGGGCTACGAGCAGTACTTC,CASSESGRGYEQYF,few,.,TRBJ2-7,TRBV10-1
TGTGCCAGCAGGAAGGACACTTATAGCAATCAGCCCCAGCATTTT,CASRKDTYSNQPQHF,.,.,TRBJ1-5,TRBV28
TGTGCCAGCAGCCCCAGGGACAGGGGGATCCGTAGTTCACCCCTCCACTTT,CASSPRDRGIRSSPLHF,many,TRBD1,TRBJ1-6,TRBV6-5
TGTGCCAGCAGTGAATCAGGGACAAGTTACAATGAGCAGTTCTTC,CASSESGTSYNEQFF,few,.,TRBJ2-1,TRBV25-1
TGTGCCAGCAGCGTACTGGCGGTCGAAGGCAATGAGCAGTTCTTC,CASSVLAVEGNEQFF,few,.,TRBJ2-1,TRBV9
TGTGCCAGCAGTCTCAGACGAGCGGGAGGTTTGGATGAGCAGTTCTTC,CASSLRRAGGLDEQFF,.,TRBD2,TRBJ2-1,TRBV11-2
TGTGCCAGCAGCTACTTCGAAGCTTTCTTT,CASSYFEAFF,many,.,TRBJ1-1,TRBV6-1
TGTGCCAGCAGTCCTGGGACAGGCCCAAGGAACGCGTATGGCTACACCTTC,CASSPGTGPRNAYGYTF,few,TRBD1,TRBJ1-2,TRBV12-3/TRBV12-4
TGCAGTGCTAGACCGCCCTCTGGAAACACCATATATTTT,CSARPPSGNTIYF,.,.,TRBJ1-3,TRBV20-1
TGTGCCAGCAGCTTAGGCACCGGGGAGCTGTTTTTT,CASSLGTGELFF,many,.,TRBJ2-2,TRBV7-2
TGTGCCAGCAGCCAAGGCCGGGACACTAGCACAGATACGCAGTATTTT,CASSQGRDTSTDTQYF,.,.,TRBJ2-3,TRBV3-1
TGCAGCGGGGCAGTTAAAGTCCACTCCTACAATGAGCAGTTCTTC,CSGAVKVHSYNEQFF,.,.,TRBJ2-1,TRBV29-1
TGTGCCAGCAGCCCCGGACTGATCCATGATGAGCAGTTCTTC,CASSPGLIHDEQFF,many,.,TRBJ2-1,TRBV7-2
TGTGCCAGCAGCTACCAGCAGCAGCCCCAGCATTTT,CASSYQQQPQHF,.,.,TRBJ1-5,TRBV7-2
TGTGCCACCAGCCCCGGGGAAGGCGGGAGGGAGTACAATGAGCAGTTCTTC,CATSPGEGGREYNEQFF,many,TRBD2,TRBJ2-1,TRBV15
TGTGCCAGCAAGAATCTGGGACTTCAGACGCAGTATTTT,CASKNLGLQTQYF,.,.,TRBJ2-3,TRBV2
TGTGCCAGCAGCCCCACAGATACGCAGTATTTT,CASSPTDTQYF,many,.,TRBJ2-3,TRBV7-3
TGTGCCAGCAGTCCGACCCGGGCCAAAAACATTCAGTACTTC,CASSPTRAKNIQYF,.,.,TRBJ2-4,TRBV5-4
TGTGCCAGCAAATATAGCGGAAGCACAGATACGCAGTATTTT,CASKYSGSTDTQYF,few,.,TRBJ2-3,TRBV2
TGTGCCAGCAGTTCCCGACTAGCGGGAGTCACAGATACGCAGTATTTT,CASSSRLAGVTDTQYF,few,TRBD2,TRBJ2-3,TRBV6-2/TRBV6-3
TGTGCCAGCAGCCTAACCCGCAATGAGCAGTTCTTC,CASSLTRNEQFF,many,.,TRBJ2-1,TRBV11-2
TGTGCCAGCAGCTACCGGACTAGCGGGCCCTACGAGCAGTACTTC,CASSYRTSGPYEQYF,many,TRBD2,TRBJ2-7,TRBV11-2
TGTGCCAGCAGCAAAAGCCTAGCGAAAGGGGAGACCCAGTACTTC,CASSKSLAKGETQYF,few,.,TRBJ2-5,TRBV7-3
TGTGCCAGCAGCTTAGGGTCTCGAGGGGAGACCCAGTACTTC,CASSLGSRGETQYF,many,.,TRBJ2-5,TRBV7-3
TGCAGTGCTAGTGAGGACTACACAGATACGCAGTATTTT,CSASEDYTDTQYF,.,.,TRBJ2-3,TRBV20-1
TGCAGCGTTGAAGGGCAGGGGGCCGGCGGGGAGCTGTTTTTT,CSVEGQGAGGELFF,.,TRBD1,TRBJ2-2,TRBV29-1
TGTGCCAGCTCACCGGACAGGGCTCGCACAGATACGCAGTATTTT,CASSPDRARTDTQYF,few,TRBD1,TRBJ2-3,TRBV18
TGTGCCAGCAGCCGACTAGCGGGGACCTACAATGAGCAGTTCTTC,CASSRLAGTYNEQFF,.,TRBD2,TRBJ2-1,TRBV11-3
TGTGCCAGCAGTTACCTTCGACGGCAGGACTACTATGGCTACACCTTC,CASSYLRRQDYYGYTF,.,.,TRBJ1-2,TRBV6-2/TRBV6-3
TGTGCCAGCAGCGTAGTTCCAGAGCAGGGGACTGAAGCTTTCTTT,CASSVVPEQGTEAFF,.,.,TRBJ1-1,TRBV9
TGCAGCGTTGAAGGGCCCGGACTCCACGAGGATACGCAGTATTTT,CSVEGPGLHEDTQYF,.,.,TRBJ2-3,TRBV29-1
TGTGCCAGCAGCCTTGAGGCTACGGGCACTGAAGCTTTCTTT,CASSLEATGTEAFF,few,.,TRBJ1-1,TRBV6-1
TGTGCCAGCAGTGATACAGGGTTTCACGGCTATGGCTACACCTTC,CASSDTGFHGYGYTF,many,.,TRBJ1-2,TRBV6-1
TGTGCCAGCAGCCGGGACGGACCCTACGAGCAGTACTTC,CASSRDGPYEQYF,.,.,TRBJ2-7,TRBV3-1
TGCAGTGCTAGACTACCGAACACCGGGGAGCTGTTTTTT,CSARLPNTGELFF,many,.,TRBJ2-2,TRBV20-1
TGCGCCAGCAGCTTTTCAGGGACAGGGAAAGAGACCCAGTACTTC,CASSFSGTGKETQYF,few,TRBD1,TRBJ2-5,TRBV5-1
TGCGCCAGCAGCGAAATGGGACCGAGGGACGAGCAGTACTTC,CASSEMGPRDEQYF,.,.,TRBJ2-7,TRBV5-1
TGTGCCAGCGGGACAGGGCCTTATCAGCCCCAGCATTTT,CASGTGPYQPQHF,.,TRBD1,TRBJ1-5,TRBV6-5
TGTGCCAGCACTAGAGGTGGGGGCGCAGATACGCAGTATTTT,CASTRGGGADTQYF,.,.,TRBJ2-3,TRBV6-1
TGTGCCAGCGGCCAGGTGCTAGCGGGAGGTGAGCAGTACTTC,CASGQVLAGGEQYF,.,TRBD2,TRBJ2-7,TRBV28
TGTGCCAGCAGCTCCTGGACGGGAGACACTGAAGCTTTCTTT,CASSSWTGDTEAFF,few,.,TRBJ1-1,TRBV5-8
TGCGCCAGCAGCTTGGAGTTACGCACAGATACGCAGTATTTT,CASSLELRTDTQYF,many,.,TRBJ2-3,TRBV5-1